One sample yielded the 9 T cell receptor beta chains listed below, sequenced in a study of shared clonotypes between healthy human individuals. Assay used: immunoSEQ multiplex PCR; TCRdb lists only in-frame clones, some missing. The data show roughly 1,500,000 clones, approximately 98.5% seen once. The sample taken for sequencing was naive CD4+ T cells sorted from blood. Specified subset: CD45RA+ positively selected. These receptors originate from a man aged 25-45 years in good health.

This chain uses TRBV28 with TRBJ1-3; TRBD1 might be the D (5 bases). Germline-derived CDR1 and CDR2 are MDHEN and SYDVKM. CDR3 size: 15 residues. The V end lost 1 base, the J end lost 2 bases, and 9 bases lay between the germline ends. CDR3 region: CASSLLGAPGNTIYF. Here the CDR3 DNA reads TGTGCCAGCAGTTTATTAGGGGCCCCTGGAAACACCATATATTTT.

The chain links TRBV7-2 to TRBJ2-3, with 11 bases identical to TRBD2. CDR3 length: 15 amino acids. The V segment lost 3 bases and the J segment 3 bases; nucleotides outside the gene matches: 2. Germline loops: CDR1 SGHTA, CDR2 FQGNSA. The CDR3 nucleotides read TGTGCCAGCAGCTTCAGACTAGCGGGAACAGATACGCAGTATTTT. Translated: CASSFRLAGTDTQYF.

The chain links TRBV28 to TRBJ1-5; the match to TRBD1 covers 11 bases. The CDR3 spans 16 residues. Trimming took 7 bases from V and 5 from J; bases not matched to a gene: 10. Germline values: CDR1 MDHEN, CDR2 SYDVKM. The CDR3 DNA reads TGTGCCAGCACCCAAGGACAGGGGGCTTGGGATCAGCCCCAGCATTTT. Translation gives CASTQGQGAWDQPQHF. The whole variable domain, remainder taken from reference TRBV28 and TRBJ1-5, is DVKVTQSSRYLVKRTGEKVFLECVQDMDHENMFWYRQDPGLGLRLIYFSYDVKMKEKGDIPEGYSVSREKKERFSLILESASTNQTSMYLCASTQGQGAWDQPQHFGDGTRLSIL.

The chain employs TRBV12-5 and TRBJ2-1, with 14 bases fitting TRBD2. Germline CDR1 reads LGHNT; CDR2 reads FRNRAP. The ends lost 5 bases at V and 8 bases at J; junction bases unmatched: 8. The CDR3 length is 16 residues. This CDR3 reads CASGPGLAGGIDEQFF. The CDR3 bases are TGTGCTAGTGGTCCTGGACTAGCGGGAGGAATCGATGAGCAGTTCTTC.

The chain combines TRBV19 with TRBJ2-3; tentatively, D is TRBD2 (5 bases). Germline V gene sequence: CDR1 LNHDA, CDR2 SQIVND (reference sequence). The CDR3 has 15 amino acids. V was cut by 5 bases and J by 4 bases, with 16 bases left in between. CDR3 bases: TGTGCCAGTAGTCGTTACCGGGGTGCCGCAGATACGCAGTATTTT. Protein product: CASSRYRGAADTQYF.

The CDR3: CASILAGGSPAGGEQYF. The CDR3 region has the DNA TGTGCCAGCATTCTAGCGGGAGGCTCCCCCGCGGGGGGCGAGCAGTACTTC. The rearrangement joins TRBV7-9 to TRBJ2-7, with 11 positions matching TRBD2. Per the germline V gene, CDR1 is SEHNR and CDR2 is FQNEAQ (reference sequence). The V segment lost 7 bases and the J segment 6 bases; nucleotides outside the gene matches: 17. The CDR3 length is 17 residues.

This chain uses TRBV7-2 with TRBJ2-7, with a possible D match to TRBD2 (6 bases). V lost 7 bases to trimming and J lost 4 bases, with 20 bases between them. The length of the CDR3 is 15 residues. Germline CDR1 and CDR2: SGHTA and FQGNSA. CDR3 in DNA: TGTGCCAGCACCAACAGAGGCCTAGCGATTTACGAGCAGTACTTC. This codes for CASTNRGLAIYEQYF.

This chain uses TRBV28 with TRBJ1-5, with 7 bases that match TRBD1. Germline CDR1 reads MDHEN; CDR2 reads SYDVKM. V was clipped by 1 base and J by 3 bases; unmatched bases: 6. This CDR3 is 16 amino acids long. The CDR3 nucleotides are TGTGCCAGCAGTTTATTTACAGGGGTTTCCAATCAGCCCCAGCATTTT. Translating it yields CASSLFTGVSNQPQHF. The whole variable domain, remainder taken from reference TRBV28 and TRBJ1-5, is DVKVTQSSRYLVKRTGEKVFLECVQDMDHENMFWYRQDPGLGLRLIYFSYDVKMKEKGDIPEGYSVSREKKERFSLILESASTNQTSMYLCASSLFTGVSNQPQHFGDGTRLSIL.

The chain carries TRBV30 and TRBJ2-2; D is undetermined. Germline V gene data show CDR1 as GTSNPN and CDR2 as SVGIG (reference sequence). Trimming left V 0 bases short and J 1 base short, with 18 bases between. CDR3 length: 18 residues. The CDR3 DNA reads as TGTGCCTGGAGTGTAATAAGAACAGCTTTGAAGAACACCGGGGAGCTGTTTTTT. It is translated as CAWSVIRTALKNTGELFF.